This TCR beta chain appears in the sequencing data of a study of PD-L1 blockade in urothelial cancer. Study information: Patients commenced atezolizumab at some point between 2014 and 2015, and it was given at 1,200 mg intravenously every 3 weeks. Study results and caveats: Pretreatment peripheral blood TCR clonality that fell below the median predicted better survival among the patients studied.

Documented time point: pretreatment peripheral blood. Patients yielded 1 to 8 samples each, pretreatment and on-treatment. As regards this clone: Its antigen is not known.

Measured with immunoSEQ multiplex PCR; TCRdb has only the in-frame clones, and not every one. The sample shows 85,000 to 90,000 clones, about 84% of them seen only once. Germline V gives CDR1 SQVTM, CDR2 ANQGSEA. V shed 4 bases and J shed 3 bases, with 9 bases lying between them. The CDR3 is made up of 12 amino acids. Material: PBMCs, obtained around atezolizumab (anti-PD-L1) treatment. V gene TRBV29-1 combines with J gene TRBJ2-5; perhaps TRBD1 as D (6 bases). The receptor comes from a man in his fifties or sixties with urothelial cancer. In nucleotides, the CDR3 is TGCAGCGTTGGGAAGGGGGAAGAGACCCAGTACTTC. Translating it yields CSVGKGEETQYF.